Presented here are 18 T cell receptor beta chains from one specimen sequenced in a study of human T cells and chemical hapten exposure (dated by TCRdb to the early 2020s). The time point label for this specimen denotes: patch test 2, 6 weeks after DPC sensitization. Explained via the paper, the treatment or condition label denotes: therapeutic diphenylcyclopropenone sensitization with weekly scalp DPC. Library preparation employed RACE. Sequencing instrument: NextSeq 500. The raw public data were reprocessed by TCRdb itself: fastp quality trimming at Q25, MiXCR clonotype calling, in-frame beta chains only. Rows matching on CDR3 protein sequence are summarized as one entry with the most common DNA and genes. This sample is represented by a few hundred thousand distinct CDR3 sequences; about 6% of them were singletons. Under 7% of the sample is in the top ten clones. The sequenced sample was whole blood, obtained in connection with sensitization to the hapten diphenylcyclopropenone (DPC). The receptors here all came from a woman between 18 and 30 years old with alopecia areata. Some clones in this sample may be carry-over from other donors' samples.

This clonotype was detected many times. CDR3 residues: CASSFLGEQEAFF. The CDR3, as DNA: TGTGCCAGCAGCTTCTTAGGCGAGCAAGAAGCTTTCTTT. This rearrangement joins TRBV7-9 to TRBJ1-1; D call uncertain. This CDR3 region has 13 residues. V was shortened by 3 bases and J by 8 bases, with 13 bases between the two germline ends. Germline CDR1 SEHNR, CDR2 FQNEAQ (reference sequence). The full variable domain, rest sourced from reference TRBV7-9 and TRBJ1-1, is DTGVSQNPRHKITKRGQNVTFRCDPISEHNRLYWYRQTLGQGPEFLTYFQNEAQLEKSRLLSDRFSAERPKGSFSTLEIQRTEQGDSAMYLCASSFLGEQEAFFGQGTRLTVV.

The CDR3 DNA follows: TGTGCCAGCAGCCAGTTAGATACGCAGTATTTT. It translates to CASSQLDTQYF. V and J are TRBV3-1 and TRBJ2-3; D gene ambiguous. The germline V gene encodes CDR1 LGHDT and CDR2 YNNKEL (reference sequence). The CDR3 has 11 amino acids. V gave up 3 bases and J gave up 5 bases, with 3 bases separating them.

This clonotype was recorded at least ten times. V usage is TRBV6-2 or TRBV6-3 and J usage is TRBJ2-3, with 14 positions matching TRBD2. V dropped 0 bases and J dropped 6; count of bases not matched to a gene: 2. Germline V gene lookup returns CDR1 MNHEY and CDR2 SVGEGT. The CDR3 loop spans 16 amino acids. Written as DNA, the CDR3 is TGTGCCAGCAGTTACTCTGGACTAGCGGGGGGCGATACGCAGTATTTT. Its protein is CASSYSGLAGGDTQYF.

The chain is built from TRBV27 and TRBJ1-6, with a weak D call TRBD1 (5 bases). The CDR3 totals 15 residues. Deletions cut 1 base from V and 10 bases from J, with 14 bases between. The germline CDR1 and CDR2 sequences are MNHEY and SMNVEV (reference sequence). The DNA of the CDR3 is TGTGCCAGCAGTTTATTCTACGTGGCAGGGTCACCCCTCCACTTT. Amino acid sequence: CASSLFYVAGSPLHF.

This clonotype was observed a single time. This chain uses TRBV4-1 with TRBJ2-2; 8 bases are shared with TRBD1. V gave up 0 bases and J gave up 5 bases; unmatched junction bases: 8. Germline CDR1 is MGHRA and CDR2 is YSYEKL. The length of the CDR3 is 17 residues. The CDR3 loop reads CASSQDPETGVTGELFF. The CDR3 DNA reads TGCGCCAGCAGCCAAGATCCAGAGACAGGGGTAACCGGGGAGCTGTTTTTT.

This clonotype was found a few times. Germline and junction disagree at one end, which may indicate a read error. The chain links TRBV11-1 to TRBJ1-1; D not certain. CDR1 and CDR2 from the germline V gene are SGHAT and FQDESV (reference sequence). The CDR3 extends over 11 amino acids. CDR3 coding DNA: TGTGCCAGCAGCCCGCAGGACCTGCCGGCCTTT. It codes for CASSPQDLPAF.

The V and J genes are TRBV20-1 and TRBJ2-7; D remains unclear. Trimming took off 7 bases at V and 3 bases at J, with 10 bases between the two ends. CDR3 size: 11 residues. Germline V gene sequence: CDR1 DFQATT, CDR2 SNEGSKA (reference sequence). This CDR3 reads CSVKRVYEQYF. CDR3 nucleotide sequence: TGCAGTGTCAAACGGGTCTACGAGCAGTACTTC.

There are many counts of this clonotype. The chain combines TRBV20-1 with TRBJ2-1; 8 nucleotides line up with TRBD2. CDR1 and CDR2 (germline): DFQATT, SNEGSKA (reference sequence). There are 15 residues in the CDR3. Trimming took 4 bases from V and 8 from J; bases not matched to a gene: 13. The CDR3 bases are TGCAGTGCTACTTCCGCCGGGGGGGGCAGGGATGAGCAGTTCTTC. Its protein is CSATSAGGGRDEQFF.

This clonotype has just a few counts. The gene calls are TRBV12-3 or TRBV12-4 and TRBJ1-1, with no clear D. The CDR3 runs to 13 residues. Trimming left V 5 bases short and J 4 bases short, with 11 bases between. Here the CDR3 reads CASSLYPGTEAFF. CDR3 nucleotides: TGTGCCAGCAGTCTTTACCCGGGCACTGAAGCTTTCTTT.

This clonotype came up many times. The chain is built from TRBV20-1 and TRBJ2-1; 9 bases agree with TRBD2. With V trimmed by 8 bases and J by 6 bases, 14 bases remained unmatched. CDR3 length: 15 residues. Germline CDR1 reads DFQATT; CDR2 reads SNEGSKA (reference sequence). In DNA, the CDR3 is TGCAGTCTAGGGTCTCTAGCGGGGTTTTTCAATGAGCAGTTCTTC. This sequence encodes CSLGSLAGFFNEQFF.

In this sample, this clonotype turned up many times. The gene calls are TRBV12-3 or TRBV12-4 and TRBJ1-5, with D unclear. This CDR3 contains 16 residues. Trimming left V 5 bases short and J 3 bases short, with 17 bases between. CDR3 loop: CASSLNTGGPNQPQHF. In nucleotides, the CDR3 is TGTGCCAGCAGTCTAAACACGGGCGGCCCCAATCAGCCCCAGCATTTT.

This clonotype showed up just a few times. This chain links TRBV7-2 with TRBJ2-1; TRBD2 matches at 12 bases. Trimming took 5 bases from V and 12 from J; bases not matched to a gene: 2. This CDR3 region has 12 residues. Germline V gene sequence: CDR1 SGHTA, CDR2 FQGNSA. The DNA for the CDR3 is TGTGCCAGCAGCAAACTAGCGGGGGGGCAGTTCTTC. Translating it yields CASSKLAGGQFF.

This clonotype showed up many times. V usage is TRBV5-1 and J usage is TRBJ1-2, with 9 bases aligning to TRBD1. CDR3 length: 14 amino acids. With V trimmed by 7 bases and J by 7 bases, 11 bases remained unmatched. The germline V gene has CDR1 SGHRS and CDR2 YFSETQ. The CDR3 protein is CASGTGGEAGGYTF. The CDR3 region has the DNA TGCGCCAGCGGAACAGGGGGCGAGGCTGGTGGCTACACCTTC.

This rearrangement joins TRBV6-2 or TRBV6-3 to TRBJ2-3; 8 nucleotides align to TRBD1. The junction had 8 bases not matched to a gene; V was cut back by 4 bases and J by 2 bases. From germline, CDR1 is MNHEY and CDR2 SVGEGT. CDR3 length: 16 residues. In DNA form, the CDR3 reads TGTGCCAGCAGTTCCCGACAGGGGACGTACACAGATACGCAGTATTTT. Protein sequence: CASSSRQGTYTDTQYF.

The sample holds a few counts of this clonotype. This chain connects TRBV6-5 to TRBJ1-4; D might be TRBD1 (5 bases). This CDR3 is built from 16 residues. The V end was cut by 5 bases, the J end by 7 bases, with 20 bases between. CDR1 and CDR2 (germline): MNHEY, SVGAGI. CDR3 protein: CASSRSRDSAFEKLFF. CDR3 bases: TGTGCCAGCAGTCGAAGCCGGGACTCAGCGTTTGAAAAACTGTTTTTT.

This clonotype has a handful of counts. The V and J genes are TRBV4-1 and TRBJ2-7; 11 bases align to TRBD2. The CDR3 spans 15 residues. Germline V lookup: CDR1 MGHRA, CDR2 YSYEKL. The V and J ends lost 4 bases and 1 base, in that order; junction bases with no gene match: 3. The CDR3 nucleotides read TGCGCCAGCAGCCGAGGGACTAGCGGTTCCTACGAGCAGTACTTC. Its translation: CASSRGTSGSYEQYF.

This clonotype was seen ten or more times. The CDR3 coding sequence is TGCAGTATACAGGGGGCCGGGCCCCAGCATTTT. Its protein product is CSIQGAGPQHF. The chain carries TRBV20-1 and TRBJ1-5; 9 bases match TRBD1. V gave up 8 bases and J gave up 9 bases; unmatched junction bases: 5. Germline CDR1 is DFQATT and CDR2 is SNEGSKA (reference sequence). CDR3 length: 11 amino acids.

This clonotype showed up many times. CDR3 region: CASSPLQTGRNYGYTF. Here the CDR3 DNA reads TGTGCCAGCTCACCCCTACAGACAGGCCGAAACTATGGCTACACCTTC. V gene TRBV18 combines with J gene TRBJ1-2; maybe TRBD1 (6 bases). Trimming took off 3 bases at V and 2 bases at J, with 16 bases between the two ends. The germline CDR1 and CDR2 sequences are KGHSH and LQKENI. The CDR3 extends over 16 amino acids. The variable domain in full, completed from reference TRBV18 and TRBJ1-2, reads NAGVMQNPRHLVRRRGQEARLRCSPMKGHSHVYWYRQLPEEGLKFMVYLQKENIIDESGMPKERFSAEFPKEGPSILRIQQVVRGDSAAYFCASSPLQTGRNYGYTFGSGTRLTVV.